This T cell receptor beta chain is from a study of blood T cell repertoires in COVID-19 (dated by TCRdb to the early 2020s). Turning to the overall study: Samples from collaborators originated in the United States, Italy and Spain and spanned both the acute and convalescent phases of COVID-19. Samples were obtained from the ongoing ImmuneRACE study (first 160 participants) and from over a thousand subjects provided by 6 global collaborators. The prospective study material was composed of cDNA or gDNA derived from T cells, B-cell-depleted T cells, or PBMCs. The repertoires were made available in a free public database intended to serve as a resource for research on the immune response to SARS-CoV-2. Where HLA class I and class II types were available, the types were taken from metadata supplied by the sample provider, not from assay-based typing. A de-identified subject ID, COVID-19 status, age in years and sex were almost always included in the sample metadata. Subjects who had been exposed to COVID-19, were actively infected with it, or had recovered from it provided the deeply sampled blood TCRbeta repertoires that made up the dataset.

The immunoSEQ Assay, a bias-controlled multiplex PCR, was used to amplify TCRbeta CDR3 regions from genomic DNA. Processing in the source paper ran as follows. The number of nucleated cells in each sample was estimated from the amplification of reference gene primers within the assay. Sequence reads were collapsed and filtered to measure the absolute abundance of every unique TCRbeta CDR3 rearrangement. Productive Simpson clonality was computed per sample as the square root of Simpson's diversity index over productive rearrangements. What TCRdb holds here is the immuneACCESS table cut down to in-frame rearrangements. Part of the clones is not present; checked against another copy, under half of the missing clones reflect an unresolved V gene, and the others are unexplained. The V and J calls and clone size come from that table; D and trimming were worked out from the DNA. The sample contains roughly 160,000 clones, 79% of them found a single time. The ten largest make up approximately 7.6% of the sample.

For this clone: Its antigen is not yet known. The record has no base qualities; no much larger clone is one base away.

The CDR3 covers 16 residues, taking in both the cysteine and the phenylalanine. The CDR3 DNA has 48 bases and is translated from base 1. One collaborating source in Seattle enrolled patients during active infection and followed them longitudinally through the course of disease. The collaborating institutions used their own protocols to collect whole blood in K2EDTA tubes. For TCRbeta analysis, collaborator samples were shipped as frozen whole blood, as isolated PBMCs, or as DNA extracted from either sample type. General study outcomes and caveats: How much clinical and demographic metadata was included differed by source and by participant, and the metadata was provided uncurated.

Input material: peripheral blood. The chain uses TRBV21-1 and TRBJ2-2; the table's D call, TRBD2, was not checked against the DNA. TRBV21-1 is a pseudogene locus. The receptor was derived from an older woman with COVID-19, enrolled during active disease. DNA sequence: TGTGCCAGCAGCCCTAAGGGGACTACCAACACCGGGGAGCTGTTTTTT. This sequence encodes CASSPKGTTNTGELFF.